A selection of T cell receptor beta chains follows, all from one sample in a study of T cell repertoires in cytomegalovirus infection. What these receptors recognize is not known. TCRdb re-analysed the reads in MiXCR, keeping a single row per CDR3 protein. The table shows about 20,000 distinct CDR3 sequences, with about 42% occurring only once. This specimen consisted of CD8+ T cells from cultured PBMCs, obtained from culture after CMV antigen stimulation. The source of these receptors is a human donor in good health (CMV status not recorded). Some clones in this sample may be carry-over from other donors' samples. Both conserved end residues are part of each CDR3. A D gene is named only where the DNA matches it firmly. Rows give clone size only sometimes, using once, few, many, or a class for an expanded clone.

clone_size | j_call | v_call | d_call | cdr3_aa | cdr3_nt
many | TRBJ1-2 | TRBV12-3/TRBV12-4 | - | CASSLDGVNYGYTF | TGTGCCAGCAGTTTGGACGGGGTCAACTATGGCTACACCTTC
- | TRBJ1-2 | TRBV20-1 | - | CSARPWNRSYGYTF | TGCAGTGCTAGACCCTGGAACAGGAGCTATGGCTACACCTTC
few | TRBJ2-1 | TRBV27 | TRBD1 | CASSPGTGDNEQFF | TGTGCCAGCAGTCCCGGGACAGGGGACAATGAGCAGTTCTTC
- | TRBJ1-2 | TRBV7-2 | TRBD1 | CASSLRGGDRRPHGYTF | TGTGCCAGCAGCCTCAGGGGGGGGGACAGGAGGCCCCATGGCTACACCTTC
few | TRBJ1-1 | TRBV7-2 | - | CASSPSWVDTEAFF | TGTGCCAGCAGCCCCTCATGGGTTGACACTGAAGCTTTCTTT
- | TRBJ2-5 | TRBV3-1 | TRBD1 | CASSQRQGQSQETQYF | TGTGCCAGCAGCCAACGACAGGGGCAGAGTCAAGAGACCCAGTACTTC
few | TRBJ2-7 | TRBV7-2 | - | CASSRVTAYEQYF | TGTGCCAGCAGCCGGGTTACGGCTTACGAGCAGTACTTC
few | TRBJ2-2 | TRBV9 | - | CASSPQNTGELFF | TGTGCCAGCAGCCCCCAGAACACCGGGGAGCTGTTTTTT
- | TRBJ1-2 | TRBV12-3/TRBV12-4 | - | CASSLMGARSPYGYTF | TGTGCCAGCAGTTTAATGGGGGCCCGAAGCCCCTATGGCTACACCTTC
- | TRBJ1-2 | TRBV27 | - | CASSTGRDYGYTF | TGTGCCAGCAGTACCGGACGGGACTATGGCTACACCTTC
- | TRBJ2-2 | TRBV14 | TRBD1 | CASSHFSRDRGVNTGELFF | TGTGCCAGCAGCCACTTTTCCCGGGACAGGGGGGTGAACACCGGGGAGCTGTTTTTT
few | TRBJ2-1 | TRBV29-1 | - | CSVEDSYNEQFF | TGCAGCGTAGAAGACTCCTACAATGAGCAGTTCTTC
- | TRBJ1-1 | TRBV30 | TRBD1 | CAWTGGSWNTEAFF | TGTGCCTGGACAGGGGGCAGTTGGAACACTGAAGCTTTCTTT
- | TRBJ1-1 | TRBV5-1 | - | CASSRALGGGWNTEAFF | TGCGCCAGCAGCCGGGCTCTCGGGGGGGGTTGGAACACTGAAGCTTTCTTT
- | TRBJ1-1 | TRBV11-2 | - | CASSADSHEAFF | TGTGCCAGCAGCGCGGACAGCCATGAAGCTTTCTTT
few | TRBJ1-2 | TRBV4-1 | TRBD1 | CASSQEGQSNYGYTF | TGCGCCAGCAGCCAAGAGGGACAGTCTAACTATGGCTACACCTTC
- | TRBJ2-4 | TRBV7-9 | - | CASSPDKNIQYF | TGTGCCAGCAGCCCAGACAAAAACATTCAGTACTTC
- | TRBJ1-5 | TRBV11-2 | TRBD1 | CASSLQGGNDQPQHF | TGTGCCAGCAGCTTACAAGGGGGCAATGATCAGCCCCAGCATTTT
- | TRBJ1-5 | TRBV2 | - | CASSGWGDQPQHF | TGTGCCAGCAGTGGATGGGGGGATCAGCCCCAGCATTTT
- | TRBJ1-5 | TRBV19 | - | CASSTGLNNQPQHF | TGTGCCAGTAGTACCGGACTCAACAATCAGCCCCAGCATTTT
few | TRBJ2-5 | TRBV4-3 | - | CASSQVGEETQYF | TGCGCCAGCAGCCAAGTTGGGGAAGAGACCCAGTACTTC
- | TRBJ2-7 | TRBV5-4 | - | CASSLEQIAEQYF | TGTGCCAGCAGCTTGGAACAGATCGCCGAGCAGTACTTC
- | TRBJ2-7 | TRBV9 | TRBD1 | CASSGQGYEQYF | TGTGCCAGCAGCGGACAGGGGTACGAGCAGTACTTC
- | TRBJ2-3 | TRBV3-1 | - | CASSPYGGRLDTQYF | TGTGCCAGCAGCCCTTACGGGGGGCGGTTAGATACGCAGTATTTT
- | TRBJ2-5 | TRBV7-2 | TRBD2 | CASSLAGGMLEETQYF | TGTGCCAGCAGCTTAGCGGGAGGGATGTTGGAAGAGACCCAGTACTTC
many | TRBJ1-6 | TRBV20-1 | TRBD1 | CSARGQGGNSPLHF | TGCAGTGCTAGAGGACAGGGAGGTAATTCACCCCTCCACTTT
- | TRBJ2-1 | TRBV11-3 | TRBD2 | CASSLVAGGRIYNEQFF | TGTGCCAGCAGCTTAGTAGCGGGGGGCCGCATTTACAATGAGCAGTTCTTC
few | TRBJ1-2 | TRBV7-8 | - | CASSLGGAGGYTF | TGTGCCAGCAGCTTAGGGGGGGCTGGCGGCTACACCTTC
- | TRBJ1-2 | TRBV7-6 | TRBD1 | CASSLAQGHGYTF | TGTGCCAGCAGCTTAGCACAGGGGCATGGCTACACCTTC
- | TRBJ1-2 | TRBV7-8 | - | CASSFAPGTSDYTF | TGTGCCAGCAGCTTTGCCCCCGGGACATCAGACTACACCTTC
many | TRBJ1-1 | TRBV7-8 | - | CASSPRLGNTEAFF | TGTGCCAGCAGCCCCCGTCTGGGGAACACTGAAGCTTTCTTT
few | TRBJ2-1 | TRBV6-1 | TRBD2 | CASSTGLAGYNEQFF | TGTGCCAGCAGTACGGGACTAGCGGGCTACAATGAGCAGTTCTTC
- | TRBJ1-5 | TRBV7-2 | - | CASSLDWGDQPQHF | TGTGCCAGCAGCTTAGATTGGGGAGATCAGCCCCAGCATTTT
- | TRBJ2-3 | TRBV7-9 | - | CASSPVQSGTDTQYF | TGTGCCAGCAGCCCCGTCCAGAGCGGCACAGATACGCAGTATTTT
few | TRBJ1-1 | TRBV12-3/TRBV12-4 | - | CASSLKGGGNTEAFF | TGTGCCAGCAGTTTGAAGGGGGGGGGGAACACTGAAGCTTTCTTT
- | TRBJ2-2 | TRBV11-2 | TRBD2 | CASSPSSGKNTGELFF | TGTGCCAGCAGCCCCTCTAGCGGGAAGAACACCGGGGAGCTGTTTTTT
- | TRBJ1-1 | TRBV19 | - | CASSITGREAFF | TGTGCCAGTAGTATAACAGGGCGAGAAGCTTTCTTT
many | TRBJ2-2 | TRBV25-1 | - | CASTAGAYTGELFF | TGTGCCAGCACGGCGGGGGCATACACCGGGGAGCTGTTTTTT